This T cell receptor beta chain was recorded in a study of type 1 regulatory T cells. Study-level information: T-allo10 is an in vitro-generated, Tr1-enriched CD4 T cell product specific for alloantigen. Study conclusions and caveats: Type 1 regulatory T cells had a more restricted TCR repertoire than non-type 1 regulatory T cells.

For this clonotype: Its antigen is unknown.

TCRdb passed the reads through MiXCR, listing each CDR3 protein once. The data contain 35,000 to 50,000 distinct CDR3 sequences, 10% to 15% of them singletons. Unmatched junction bases numbered 5, after V lost 6 bases and J lost 5 bases. Germline V gene data show CDR1 as SQVTM and CDR2 as ANQGSEA. The length of the CDR3 is 13 residues. The rearrangement joins TRBV29-1 to TRBJ2-1, with 9 bases aligning to TRBD1. The sample consisted of cultured non-Tr1 T cells, either the whole culture or a sorted T cell fraction (not recorded which). This clonotype was obtained from a human donor in good health. The CDR3 here is CSVLGTGHNEQFF. As DNA, the CDR3 is TGCAGCGTGTTAGGGACAGGGCACAATGAGCAGTTCTTC.